These T cell receptor beta chains were read from a single sample in a study of blood T cell repertoires in COVID-19. The assay was immunoSEQ multiplex PCR, and TCRdb's table has in-frame clones only and misses some. The data hold 180,000 or so clones, with 86% observed a single time. Sample: peripheral blood. The receptors originated from a man younger than 30 with acute or convalescent COVID-19. The CDR3 runs from the conserved cysteine through the conserved F or W. A D gene is named only where the DNA matches it firmly. Part of the rows lack a size; the others show once, few, many or a class for expanded clones.

size	J	V	D	CDR3	DNA
.	TRBJ2-2	TRBV30	.	CAWSGSTGELFF	TGTGCCTGGAGTGGTTCGACCGGGGAGCTGTTTTTT
.	TRBJ1-5	TRBV3-1/TRBV3-2	.	CASSHRDTPQHF	TGTGCCAGCAGCCACCGGGACACTCCCCAGCATTTT
.	TRBJ2-2	TRBV6-1	TRBD2	CASSEPPLAGTGELFF	TGTGCCAGCAGTGAACCCCCCCTAGCGGGCACCGGGGAGCTGTTTTTT
.	TRBJ1-6	TRBV19	TRBD1	CASSTQGKSSYNSPLHF	TGTGCCAGTAGTACACAGGGGAAGAGCTCCTATAATTCACCCCTCCACTTT
.	TRBJ1-3	TRBV4-1	.	CASSQTGSGADTIYF	TGCGCCAGCAGCCAGACGGGCTCAGGGGCGGACACCATATATTTT
few	TRBJ2-3	TRBV5-1	.	CASSLSTAQADTQYF	TGCGCCAGCAGCTTGTCTACAGCCCAAGCAGATACGCAGTATTTT
.	TRBJ2-2	TRBV10-1	.	CASRRDLTGELFF	TGCGCCAGCAGGAGGGATCTTACCGGGGAGCTGTTTTTT
.	TRBJ2-5	TRBV15	TRBD1	CATSSDRAYQETQYF	TGTGCCACCAGCAGCGACAGGGCCTACCAAGAGACCCAGTACTTC
once	TRBJ1-2	TRBV3-1/TRBV3-2	.	CASSPDGGNRGYTF	TGTGCCAGCAGCCCTGACGGGGGGAATAGAGGCTACACCTTC
.	TRBJ2-1	TRBV6-5	TRBD1	CASKTDRGRANEQFF	TGTGCCAGCAAGACGGACAGGGGTAGGGCCAATGAGCAGTTCTTC
.	TRBJ1-1	TRBV29-1	.	CSALASRLNTEAFF	TGCAGCGCCTTAGCGTCCAGATTGAACACTGAAGCTTTCTTT
.	TRBJ1-2	TRBV6-6	TRBD1	CASSSKQGTYTF	TGTGCCAGCAGTTCCAAACAGGGGACCTACACCTTC
.	TRBJ1-1	TRBV5-1	.	CASSLGAVYLNTEAFF	TGCGCCAGCAGCTTGGGGGCAGTTTATCTGAACACTGAAGCTTTCTTT
.	TRBJ1-2	TRBV10-3	TRBD1	CAISDVGGDGYTF	TGTGCCATCAGTGATGTAGGGGGCGATGGCTACACCTTC
.	TRBJ1-1	TRBV5-1	.	CASSFRVSAEAFF	TGCGCCAGCAGCTTCAGGGTATCGGCGGAAGCTTTCTTT
.	TRBJ1-3	TRBV18	.	CASSPNRPGPQTGNTIYF	TGTGCCAGCTCACCAAATCGACCAGGGCCCCAGACTGGAAACACCATATATTTT
.	TRBJ2-2	TRBV2	.	CASSVTEYTGELFF	TGTGCCAGCAGTGTGACAGAATACACCGGGGAGCTGTTTTTT
.	TRBJ1-2	TRBV5-5	.	CASSSFGLGYTF	TGTGCCAGCAGCTCCTTCGGACTGGGCTACACCTTC
few	TRBJ1-6	TRBV4-1	.	CASSRHRVHSPLHF	TGCGCCAGCAGCCGGCACAGGGTGCATTCACCCCTCCACTTT
.	TRBJ1-4	TRBV19	.	CASSMSATNEKLFF	TGTGCCAGTAGTATGTCCGCAACTAATGAAAAACTGTTTTTT
.	TRBJ2-1	TRBV7-9	TRBD2	CASSPLAGYNEQFF	TGTGCCAGCAGCCCTCTAGCGGGGTACAATGAGCAGTTCTTC
.	TRBJ1-2	TRBV7-8	.	CASSLRQGTLSNGYTF	TGTGCCAGCAGCCTCCGGCAGGGTACTCTTTCAAATGGCTACACCTTC
many	TRBJ1-1	TRBV11-2	.	CASSPKQGKNEAFF	TGTGCCAGCAGCCCAAAACAGGGAAAAAATGAAGCTTTCTTT
.	TRBJ1-6	TRBV18	TRBD1	CASSLGQGLTYNSPLHF	TGTGCCAGCTCACTGGGACAGGGGTTGACCTATAATTCACCCCTCCACTTT
.	TRBJ1-4	TRBV5-1	.	CASSSGLNEKLFF	TGCGCCAGCAGTTCTGGGCTTAATGAAAAACTGTTTTTT
.	TRBJ1-2	TRBV12-3/TRBV12-4	.	CASSFGGGYGYTF	TGTGCCAGCAGTTTCGGCGGGGGGTATGGCTACACCTTC
.	TRBJ1-2	TRBV18	.	CASSPATGSVGYTF	TGTGCCAGCTCACCAGCGACAGGATCCGTTGGCTACACCTTC
.	TRBJ2-3	TRBV9	TRBD2	CASSREGLAGTDTQYF	TGTGCCAGCAGCCGGGAGGGACTAGCGGGAACAGATACGCAGTATTTT
.	TRBJ1-2	TRBV29-1	.	CSVRTAPFSGYTF	TGCAGCGTTAGGACAGCACCCTTTTCTGGCTACACCTTC
.	TRBJ2-3	TRBV7-3	TRBD2	CASSLTPGLESTDTQYF	TGTGCCAGCAGCTTAACCCCGGGACTAGAGAGCACAGATACGCAGTATTTT
.	TRBJ1-3	TRBV9	.	CASSVDGLGSGNTIYF	TGTGCCAGCAGCGTAGACGGGTTAGGCTCTGGAAACACCATATATTTT
.	TRBJ2-3	TRBV18	.	CASSPPRSDTQYF	TGTGCCAGCTCACCGCCTAGATCAGATACGCAGTATTTT
.	TRBJ1-1	TRBV5-8	.	CASSLIGGRHLTEAFF	TGTGCCAGCAGCTTGATCGGGGGGCGTCATCTCACTGAAGCTTTCTTT
.	TRBJ1-6	TRBV7-3	.	CASSPGQSNSPLHF	TGTGCCAGCAGCCCGGGACAATCAAATTCACCCCTCCACTTT
.	TRBJ1-1	TRBV2	.	CASSPVLNTEAFF	TGTGCCAGCAGTCCCGTCCTGAACACTGAAGCTTTCTTT